This TCR beta chain was found in a study of beta chain features in type 1 diabetes. Germline values: CDR1 MNHEY, CDR2 SVGAGI. This CDR3 region has 15 residues. V dropped 0 bases and J dropped 7 bases, with 14 bases sitting between them. Study findings and constraints: Type 1 diabetes patients showed a moderate but significant shortening of TCRB CDR3s in all four CD4+ subsets. Equally in patients and controls, shorter templates might have been favored by PCR.

In the case of this clone: Its antigen is unknown.

Sorted populations all had greater than 95% purity. Reverse transcribing all isolated RNA meant expressed TCRB transcripts were sequenced. Sequencing used immunoSEQ multiplex PCR; TCRdb keeps in-frame clones, though not all of them. The sample carries hundreds of thousands of clones, 15% recorded once. This chain connects TRBV6-5 to TRBJ2-3; D remains ambiguous. The TCR comes from a man between 18 and 29 years old with type 1 diabetes. The sample comprised naive CD4+ T cells from blood. The CDR3 bases are TGTGCCAGCAGTTACTCGATATCCGGCGGCTATACGCAGTATTTT. It translates to CASSYSISGGYTQYF.